This T cell receptor (beta chain) was identified in a study of identical twins (dated by TCRdb to the mid-2010s). Regarding the complete study: To test whether fetal clonotypes persist, the study used deep sequencing on TCR alpha and beta repertoires from monozygotic twins, unrelated adults of various ages, and cord blood. To rule out contamination, replicate twin experiments were performed at different times with different library preparation protocols. Study-wide conclusions, independent of this receptor: Invariant T cells such as MAIT and iNKT could partly confound zero-insertion analyses, though diverse VJ usage argued against this for most clonotypes. Because the same donors could not be followed over many years, the conclusions depended on cross-sectional statistical analysis. Compared with coincidental sharing between unrelated individuals, out-of-frame TCR alpha sequences shared between twins had an excess of sequences with low generation probability. In monozygotic twins, out-of-frame TCR alpha sharing was systematically underestimated by recombination models, although the models agreed with sharing between unrelated individuals. Fewer insertions were carried by abundant cord blood beta clonotypes, a similar but weaker trend appeared in young adult naive repertoires, and no such trend appeared in memory repertoires. The excess sharing between twins in beta out-of-frame sequences was weaker because fewer shared sequences reduced the signal-to-noise ratio.

The method was 5' RACE. For sequencing, an Illumina HiSeq 2000 was employed. A universal primer binding site was added through template switching, and the final cDNA carried a unique molecular identifier so that TCR cDNA molecules could be counted accurately. First-strand cDNA for TCR alpha and beta chains was synthesized from specific primers in the conserved constant-segment region. To control for contamination, each cDNA library was double barcoded with a SMART-Mk sample barcode plus Illumina barcodes. TruSeq adapter sequences and Illumina sample barcodes were added in two successive PCR steps. Sequencing of the TCR alpha and beta cDNA libraries was done on the Illumina HiSeq platform using custom primers. In the original analysis: Raw reads were processed with MiGEC to extract unique molecular identifiers, and MiXCR was used to determine CDR3 positions. For each individual, recombination models were inferred using an EM algorithm with the repgenHMM and IGoR tools. Shared clonotypes were analyzed with the tcR package in R, and sharing was normalized by the product of cloneset sizes. To study raw recombination free of thymic and clonal selection effects, out-of-frame nonproductive sequences were analyzed. Using fastp at Q25 and MiXCR, TCRdb reprocessed the public reads and kept productive beta chains. Under each unique CDR3 protein, matching rows form one entry showing the most common genes and DNA. The V and J calls and clone size come from TCRdb's table, not from the authors' own analysis. For this sample the table gives around 500,000 distinct CDR3 sequences, of which 13% to 15% were detected only once. In total, the top ten clones hold about 0.53% of the sample.

The germline V end is reduced by 4 bases and the J end by 8 bases; junction bases left unmatched: 22. The germline V gene supplies CDR1 SGDLS and CDR2 YYNGEE. The CDR3 holds 18 amino acids from the cysteine to the phenylalanine. Only CDR3 DNA is held: 54 bases, read in frame from base 1. This clonotype came up a few times. The clone's antigen remains unknown. Base qualities are missing; no much larger clone stands one base away. Only healthy Caucasian donors were included. Three pairs of female monozygotic twins, all aged about 18 to 30 years, made up the twin cohort. Positive isolation kits from Invitrogen were used to isolate CD4+ and CD8+ T cell populations. In addition, the sample was reused for a study of yellow fever vaccine responses in identical twins. Per that second paper: According to the authors, the vaccine-induced T cell response in identical twins seemed to be partly convergent and partly specific to each individual. Focusing on identical twins, the study followed the T cell clones that responded to the vaccine, and did so with precision.

This chain joins TRBV9 to TRBJ2-3; a stretch of 7 junction bases matches TRBD2. The sequence derives from a woman aged 18-29 years in good health. The sequenced sample consisted of CD4+ T cells sorted from blood. The bases read TGTGCCAGCAGCCAACTACCCGGACTGGGGGGGGTCGGTGGTACGCAGTATTTT. Its coded protein is CASSQLPGLGGVGGTQYF. With the rest looked up from the reference TRBV9 and TRBJ2-3 genes rather than sequenced, the full variable domain is DSGVTQTPKHLITATGQRVTLRCSPRSGDLSVYWYQQSLDQGLQFLIQYYNGEERAKGNILERFSAQQFPDLHSELNLSSLELGDSALYFCASSQLPGLGGVGGTQYFGPGTRLTVL.